A selection of T cell receptor beta chains follows, all from one sample in a study of T cell responses to AZD1222 COVID-19 vaccine. Generated by immunoSEQ multiplex PCR, the TCRdb table keeps only in-frame clones and is missing some. The repertoire consists of 160,000 or so clones, with 70% to 90% occurring once and the leading ten covering 1.5% to 2%. Sample: peripheral blood, taken on day 0 of AZD1222 vaccination. Source of these receptors: an adult in good health. Each CDR3 is given with its conserved first and last residue. The order of the fields is D gene, clone size, J gene, V gene, CDR3 protein, CDR3 DNA. The D gene is left open where the match is weak. Only part of the rows carry a size: once, few, many, or a class if the clone is expanded.

. | . | TRBJ1-2 | TRBV5-1 | CASSYDRDYGYTF | TGCGCCAGCAGTTATGATCGAGACTATGGCTACACCTTC
. | . | TRBJ2-1 | TRBV6-6 | CASSPMVGGSSYNEQFF | TGTGCCAGCAGTCCAATGGTGGGGGGCTCTTCCTACAATGAGCAGTTCTTC
. | few | TRBJ1-4 | TRBV5-1 | CASSLGTTNEKLFF | TGCGCCAGCAGCTTGGGGACAACTAATGAAAAACTGTTTTTT
TRBD1 | . | TRBJ1-5 | TRBV28 | CASSSGTGPNQPQHF | TGTGCCAGCAGTTCCGGGACAGGGCCAAATCAGCCCCAGCATTTT
TRBD2 | . | TRBJ2-1 | TRBV28 | CASPPYFWTSGKYEQFF | TGTGCCAGCCCTCCCTACTTTTGGACTAGCGGGAAATATGAGCAGTTCTTC
TRBD1 | . | TRBJ2-7 | TRBV7-6 | CASSWGQGGEQYF | TGTGCCAGCAGCTGGGGACAGGGCGGCGAGCAGTACTTC
TRBD1 | . | TRBJ2-3 | TRBV2 | CASRGQGGTDTQYF | TGTGCCAGCAGGGGACAGGGGGGCACAGATACGCAGTATTTT
. | . | TRBJ2-3 | TRBV28 | CASSFGRDTQYF | TGTGCCAGCAGCTTTGGACGGGATACGCAGTATTTT
TRBD2 | . | TRBJ2-1 | TRBV2 | CASSRSGGDYNEQFF | TGTGCCAGCAGTAGAAGCGGGGGGGACTACAATGAGCAGTTCTTC
TRBD1 | . | TRBJ1-1 | TRBV5-1 | CASSWTGATEAFF | TGCGCCAGCAGCTGGACAGGGGCCACTGAAGCTTTCTTT
. | few | TRBJ1-5 | TRBV28 | CASSLGGWESNQPQHF | TGTGCCAGCAGTTTAGGGGGTTGGGAAAGCAATCAGCCCCAGCATTTT
. | . | TRBJ2-7 | TRBV11-1 | CASSLVGRDPPYEQYF | TGTGCCAGCAGCTTAGTAGGTCGAGACCCACCATACGAGCAGTACTTC
. | . | TRBJ2-1 | TRBV7-2 | CASSLALAVPFF | TGTGCCAGCAGCTTAGCTTTAGCGGTTCCGTTCTTC
TRBD1 | . | TRBJ2-7 | TRBV6-2/TRBV6-3 | CASSTGTGGNYEQYF | TGTGCCAGCAGTACCGGGACAGGGGGCAATTACGAGCAGTACTTC
. | . | TRBJ1-1 | TRBV9 | CASSDRDMLFF | TGTGCCAGCAGCGACCGGGACATGCTTTTCTTT
TRBD2 | . | TRBJ2-5 | TRBV5-6 | CASYIAGGAGEYF | TGTGCCAGCTATATAGCGGGGGGCGCCGGGGAGTACTTC
. | few | TRBJ1-5 | TRBV30 | CAWSVQNGQPQHF | TGTGCCTGGAGTGTTCAGAATGGGCAGCCCCAGCATTTT
. | . | TRBJ2-7 | TRBV6-2/TRBV6-3 | CASSYNAVGAYEQYF | TGTGCCAGCAGTTACAATGCGGTGGGCGCCTACGAGCAGTACTTC
. | . | TRBJ1-5 | TRBV19 | CASTQHNNQPQHF | TGTGCCTCAACCCAGCACAACAATCAGCCCCAGCATTTT
. | once | TRBJ1-2 | TRBV28 | CASSSGLSFEDTF | TGTGCCAGCAGTTCAGGCCTTTCGTTTGAGGACACCTTC
TRBD2 | . | TRBJ2-1 | TRBV6-2/TRBV6-3 | CASSNLGGDSEQFF | TGTGCCAGCAGCAACCTCGGGGGGGATAGTGAGCAGTTCTTC
. | few | TRBJ1-4 | TRBV25-1 | CASRQGGEKLFF | TGTGCCAGCAGACAGGGCGGGGAAAAACTGTTTTTT
. | . | TRBJ1-4 | TRBV11-2 | CASSTRTRVLNEKLFF | TGTGCCAGCAGCACGAGAACCAGGGTTCTAAATGAAAAACTGTTTTTT
. | . | TRBJ2-3 | TRBV24-1 | CATSDQTQGWDTQYF | TGTGCCACCAGTGACCAAACACAGGGTTGGGATACGCAGTATTTT
. | . | TRBJ1-3 | TRBV6-5 | CASSYLGEVGNTIYF | TGTGCCAGCAGTTACTTGGGGGAGGTTGGAAACACCATATATTTT
. | . | TRBJ1-1 | TRBV29-1 | CSVEGEGTEAFF | TGCAGCGTTGAAGGGGAGGGGACGGAAGCTTTCTTT
. | . | TRBJ1-3 | TRBV7-2 | CAVTGGYGNTIYF | TGTGCCGTTACGGGCGGGTATGGAAACACCATATATTTT
. | . | TRBJ2-7 | TRBV11-3 | CASSKGTVGGHEQYF | TGTGCCAGCAGCAAAGGGACAGTCGGGGGACACGAGCAGTACTTC
TRBD1 | . | TRBJ1-2 | TRBV25-1 | CASGDRVDGYTF | TGTGCCAGCGGGGACAGGGTTGATGGCTACACCTTC
TRBD1 | . | TRBJ1-1 | TRBV5-6 | CASSAGQGTPGTEAFF | TGTGCCAGCAGTGCCGGACAGGGTACCCCCGGGACTGAAGCTTTCTTT
. | few | TRBJ1-1 | TRBV11-1 | CASSQFTIVSNTEAFF | TGTGCCAGCAGCCAATTTACTATCGTCTCGAACACTGAAGCTTTCTTT
. | once | TRBJ2-1 | TRBV5-4 | CASSWGNEQFF | TGTGCCAGCAGCTGGGGCAATGAGCAGTTCTTC
TRBD1 | . | TRBJ1-1 | TRBV7-9 | CASSQTGQGAGNTEAFF | TGTGCCAGCAGCCAGACGGGACAGGGGGCCGGCAACACTGAAGCTTTCTTT
. | . | TRBJ1-6 | TRBV11-2 | CASSFRQLYNSPLHF | TGTGCCAGCAGCTTTCGGCAGCTCTATAATTCACCCCTCCACTTT
. | few | TRBJ2-1 | TRBV16 | CASSQSAVVGGNEQFF | TGTGCCAGCAGCCAATCCGCAGTGGTAGGGGGCAATGAGCAGTTCTTC
TRBD1 | . | TRBJ2-7 | TRBV4-1 | CASSQDRQGALYEQYF | TGCGCCAGCAGCCAAGATAGGCAGGGGGCGCTTTACGAGCAGTACTTC
TRBD1 | . | TRBJ1-2 | TRBV28 | CASNTDRGMRLYGYTF | TGTGCCAGCAACACGGACAGGGGAATGAGGCTCTATGGCTACACCTTC
TRBD2 | . | TRBJ2-3 | TRBV18 | CASSPRRESLDTQYF | TGTGCCAGCTCCCCGAGGCGGGAGTCATTAGATACGCAGTATTTT
TRBD1 | . | TRBJ1-3 | TRBV7-6 | CASSLGTGGSGNTIYF | TGTGCCAGCAGCTTAGGGACAGGGGGCTCTGGAAACACCATATATTTT
. | . | TRBJ1-6 | TRBV27 | CASIPKLRSYNSPLHF | TGTGCCAGCATCCCTAAACTACGCTCCTATAATTCACCCCTCCACTTT
TRBD1 | . | TRBJ1-5 | TRBV2 | CASSPDRANQPQHF | TGTGCCAGCAGCCCAGACAGGGCCAATCAGCCCCAGCATTTT
. | once | TRBJ2-3 | TRBV5-1 | CASSVGQTDTQYF | TGCGCCAGCAGCGTCGGACAAACAGATACGCAGTATTTT
. | . | TRBJ2-2 | TRBV6-5 | CASRDSGELFF | TGTGCCAGCAGGGATTCCGGGGAGCTGTTTTTT
. | . | TRBJ1-6 | TRBV28 | CASSLVTAYNSPLHF | TGTGCCAGCAGTTTAGTCACAGCGTATAATTCACCCCTCCACTTT
. | . | TRBJ2-1 | TRBV3-1/TRBV3-2 | CASSTQRGLIYEQFF | TGTGCCAGCAGCACACAAAGGGGGTTAATCTATGAGCAGTTCTTC
. | . | TRBJ2-3 | TRBV6-4 | CASKWGITDTQYF | TGTGCCAGCAAGTGGGGGATTACAGATACGCAGTATTTT
. | . | TRBJ2-1 | TRBV18 | CASSTITENEQFF | TGTGCCAGCTCAACCATAACGGAGAATGAGCAGTTCTTC
. | . | TRBJ2-1 | TRBV5-4 | CASSLGATGNEQFF | TGTGCCAGCAGCTTGGGTGCTACCGGGAATGAGCAGTTCTTC
. | . | TRBJ2-1 | TRBV28 | CASRIPEGLNEQFF | TGTGCCAGCAGGATCCCCGAGGGATTAAATGAGCAGTTCTTC
. | . | TRBJ2-3 | TRBV6-5 | CASSPTFGGTDTQYF | TGTGCCAGCAGCCCGACCTTCGGGGGAACAGATACGCAGTATTTT